The 25 T cell receptor beta chains in this list originate from one sample, sequenced in a study of immune evolution from preneoplasia to lung adenocarcinoma. Libraries were prepared by immunoSEQ multiplex PCR; TCRdb keeps only in-frame clonotypes and omits some of them. Among 9,000 to 13,000 clones listed, 75% to 85% were seen once. Sequencing was done on a sample of FFPE minimally invasive lung adenocarcinoma tissue. The receptors were sampled from a person between 65 and 80 years old with lung adenocarcinoma.

The V gene is TRBV30, the J gene TRBJ2-3; possible D gene TRBD1, 5 bases. In germline, CDR1 is GTSNPN, CDR2 SVGIG (reference sequence). The ends were cut back, 5 bases at V and 2 bases at J, with 14 bases in the middle. CDR3 length: 14 amino acids. The CDR3 DNA sequence: TGTGCCTGGGCGCGGAGACAGTACACAGATACGCAGTATTTT. It specifies CAWARRQYTDTQYF.

This chain connects TRBV30 to TRBJ2-5, with D perhaps TRBD1 or TRBD2 (6 bases each). The CDR3 length is 16 residues. Germline assignment: CDR1 GTSNPN and CDR2 SVGIG (reference sequence). V gave up 2 bases and J gave up 11 bases, with 27 bases separating them. The CDR3 is CAWSTGDARTKGEQYF. The DNA for the CDR3 is TGTGCCTGGAGTACGGGGGACGCCAGGACTAAGGGGGAGCAGTACTTC.

This clone was observed a few times. V and J are TRBV7-2 and TRBJ1-6, with no clear D. Germline V gives CDR1 SGHTA, CDR2 FQGNSA. Deletions cut 5 bases from V and 7 bases from J, with 15 bases between. This CDR3 is 15 amino acids long. CDR3 loop: CASSPPAGNNSPLHF. CDR3 DNA: TGTGCCAGCAGCCCCCCCGCGGGTAACAATTCACCCCTCCACTTT.

CDR3 nucleotides: TGTGCCAGCAGTGACGGACAGGACTACAATGAGCAGTTCTTC. The encoded protein is CASSDGQDYNEQFF. The rearrangement joins TRBV6-4 to TRBJ2-1; 7 nucleotides match TRBD1. V was pared by 2 bases and J by 3 bases, with 1 base of the junction left unmatched. Germline V gives CDR1 MRHNA, CDR2 SNTAGT. This CDR3 is built from 14 residues.

The CDR3 DNA sequence: TGTGCCAGCAGTTACTCGAGGGGCGGGGATACGCAGTATTTT. Encoded protein: CASSYSRGGDTQYF. The chain joins TRBV6-5 to TRBJ2-3; D may be TRBD1 or TRBD2 (5 bases each). V lost 0 bases, J lost 6 bases, and 10 bases lay in between. This CDR3 spans 14 amino acids. Germline CDR1 MNHEY, CDR2 SVGAGI.

The rearrangement joins TRBV5-1 to TRBJ1-4, with TRBD1 matching 7 bases. CDR3 length: 15 amino acids. Trimming at V came to 0 bases and at J to 7 bases, leaving 6 bases not matched to a gene. Germline CDR1 reads SGHRS; CDR2 reads YFSETQ. The chain's CDR3 is CASSLGSPGGEKLFF. The CDR3, as DNA: TGCGCCAGCAGCTTGGGGTCTCCAGGGGGTGAAAAACTGTTTTTT.

V gene TRBV13 combines with J gene TRBJ2-1; 7 bases align to TRBD1. The CDR3 consists of 15 residues. The V and J ends lost 5 bases and 3 bases, in that order; junction bases with no gene match: 7. From germline, CDR1 is PRHDT and CDR2 FYEKMQ (reference sequence). The CDR3 nucleotides are TGTGCCAGCAGCCCACGTCGACAGGGCTACAATGAGCAGTTCTTC. Translating gives CASSPRRQGYNEQFF. The entire variable domain, with the rest obtained from reference TRBV13 and TRBJ2-1, is as follows: AAGVIQSPRHLIKEKRETATLKCYPIPRHDTVYWYQQGPGQDPQFLISFYEKMQSDKGSIPDRFSAQQFSDYHSELNMSSLELGDSALYFCASSPRRQGYNEQFFGPGTRLTVL.

There are a few counts of this clone. This rearrangement joins TRBV18 to TRBJ1-3, with 9 bases identical to TRBD1. Germline CDR1 reads KGHSH; CDR2 reads LQKENI. CDR3 length: 14 residues. With 3 bases clipped from V and 3 bases from J, the junction kept 0 bases outside the gene matches. CDR3 sequence: CASSPTGGGNTIYF. DNA for the CDR3: TGTGCCAGCTCACCGACAGGGGGTGGAAACACCATATATTTT.

The J gene is TRBJ1-2, the V gene TRBV9; D is unclear. V lost 5 bases, J lost 8 bases, and 16 bases lay in between. CDR1 and CDR2 from the germline V gene are SGDLS and YYNGEE. The CDR3 length is 13 residues. CDR3 loop: CASRAPANLGYTF. Here the CDR3 DNA reads TGTGCCAGCAGGGCCCCGGCGAACCTCGGCTACACCTTC. Looking up the rest from reference TRBV9 and TRBJ1-2 gives the full variable domain: DSGVTQTPKHLITATGQRVTLRCSPRSGDLSVYWYQQSLDQGLQFLIQYYNGEERAKGNILERFSAQQFPDLHSELNLSSLELGDSALYFCASRAPANLGYTFGSGTRLTVV.

This sequence joins TRBV10-1 and TRBJ1-3, with D maybe TRBD1 (6 bases). V gave up 3 bases and J gave up 2 bases, with 11 bases separating them. The length of the CDR3 is 15 residues. CDR1 is WNHNN and CDR2 is SYGVQD in the germline V gene (reference sequence). The DNA for the CDR3 is TGCGCCAGCAGTGATTCCGGGGGCCCTGGAAACACCATATATTTT. It codes for CASSDSGGPGNTIYF.

This chain links TRBV7-2 with TRBJ1-2; a weak D match, TRBD1 (6 bases). Trimming took off 5 bases at V and 4 bases at J, with 14 bases between the two ends. This CDR3 has 14 residues. Per the germline V gene, CDR1 is SGHTA and CDR2 is FQGNSA. The CDR3 loop is CASSHGTSLYGYTF. The CDR3 nucleotides read TGTGCCAGCAGCCACGGGACATCGCTCTATGGCTACACCTTC.

The chain uses TRBV6-4 and TRBJ2-1; TRBD2 agrees at 12 bases. With V trimmed by 2 bases and J by 7 bases, 0 bases remained unmatched. Germline CDR1 reads MRHNA; CDR2 reads SNTAGT. CDR3 length equals 14 residues. The DNA for the CDR3 is TGTGCCAGCAGTGACACTAGCGGGGGGAATGAGCAGTTCTTC. It yields the protein CASSDTSGGNEQFF.

Only a few counts were recorded for this clone. V usage is TRBV2 and J usage is TRBJ2-6; no firm D call. Germline CDR1 SNHLY, CDR2 FYNNEI. The length of the CDR3 is 12 residues. The CDR3 is CASGTGANVLTF. In DNA form, the CDR3 reads TGTGCGTCGGGTACCGGGGCCAACGTCCTGACTTTC.

The chain employs TRBV14 and TRBJ1-1; D uncertain. The CDR3 covers 16 residues. Trimming took 7 bases from V and 0 from J, leaving 18 bases between them. CDR1 and CDR2 from the germline V gene are SGHDN and FVKESK. DNA of the CDR3: TGTGCCAGCACCCCAGACGGTCCAGCCATGAACACTGAAGCTTTCTTT. Protein product: CASTPDGPAMNTEAFF.

This clone was observed a single time. This chain connects TRBV29-1 to TRBJ2-4; D is possibly TRBD1 or TRBD2 (5 bases each). CDR1 is SQVTM and CDR2 is ANQGSEA in the germline V gene. V was cut by 7 bases and J by 6 bases, with 22 bases left in between. CDR3 length: 15 residues. CDR3 coding DNA: TGCAGCGGGAGCCCTTCCTCCGGGGCTGGAAACATTCAGTACTTC. Its protein product is CSGSPSSGAGNIQYF.

In this sample, this clone turned up a few times. The CDR3 reads CAISEKGQLSTDTQYF. CDR3 bases: TGTGCCATCAGTGAGAAGGGACAATTAAGCACAGATACGCAGTATTTT. This chain links TRBV10-3 with TRBJ2-3; perhaps TRBD1 as D (6 bases). Germline V gives CDR1 ENHRY, CDR2 SYGVKD. Trimming stripped 2 bases from V and 0 bases from J, with 12 bases between. The CDR3 runs to 16 residues.

The chain links TRBV28 to TRBJ1-2; D unclear. V was cut by 5 bases and J by 4 bases, with 20 bases left in between. CDR1 and CDR2 (germline): MDHEN, SYDVKM. There are 16 residues in the CDR3. For the CDR3, the DNA is TGTGCCAGCAGTCTTTCCCTGGCTGCAACCCTCTATGGCTACACCTTC. Its translation: CASSLSLAATLYGYTF.

This clone was seen only a few times. The chain recombines TRBV19 with TRBJ1-6; a weak D match, TRBD1 (6 bases). Germline lookup yields CDR1 LNHDA and CDR2 SQIVND (reference sequence). The CDR3 length is 18 residues. Trimming took off 3 bases at V and 0 bases at J, with 15 bases between the two ends. This CDR3 reads CASSIGTPASSYNSPLHF. The CDR3 coding sequence is TGTGCCAGTAGTATCGGGACACCCGCGAGCTCCTATAATTCACCCCTCCACTTT.

This chain uses TRBV18 with TRBJ1-1, with no clear D. The germline V gene has CDR1 KGHSH and CDR2 LQKENI. There are 12 residues in the CDR3. With 3 bases removed from V and 10 bases from J, the gap between germline ends came to 12 bases. CDR3 bases: TGTGCCAGCTCACCTCGATCAGACGGAGCTTTCTTT. It translates to CASSPRSDGAFF.

This clone was counted once. The rearrangement links TRBV7-2 to TRBJ1-5, with 7 bases matching TRBD1. CDR3 length: 15 amino acids. Germline V gene data show CDR1 as SGHTA and CDR2 as FQGNSA. V lost 2 bases and J lost 6; bases outside the gene matches: 7. The CDR3 loop is CASSLTSSGGQPQHF. The CDR3 DNA follows: TGTGCCAGCAGCTTAACCTCGTCAGGGGGTCAGCCCCAGCATTTT.

This clone has a single count. The chain carries TRBV6-4 and TRBJ2-2; 9 bases are shared with TRBD1. This CDR3 contains 14 residues. Germline lookup yields CDR1 MRHNA and CDR2 SNTAGT. Trimming at V came to 4 bases and at J to 3 bases, leaving 0 bases not matched to a gene. CDR3 protein: CASSGTGDTGELFF. The DNA for the CDR3 is TGTGCCAGCAGTGGGACAGGGGACACCGGGGAGCTGTTTTTT.

The V and J genes are TRBV12-5 and TRBJ2-7; D is undetermined. Germline CDR1 and CDR2: LGHNT and FRNRAP. The CDR3 totals 15 residues. The ends were cut back, 1 base at V and 0 bases at J, with 10 bases in the middle. For the CDR3, the DNA is TGTGCTAGTGGTTTGGAGAGAAAGAGCTCCTACGAGCAGTACTTC. This encodes CASGLERKSSYEQYF.

V usage is TRBV6-5 and J usage is TRBJ2-7, with 9 bases aligning to TRBD1. Germline V gene lookup returns CDR1 MNHEY and CDR2 SVGAGI. CDR3 size: 16 residues. The trim removed 0 bases at V and 2 bases at J, leaving 5 bases unmatched. The chain's CDR3 is CASSYSGQGLPYEQYF. CDR3 sequence (DNA): TGTGCCAGCAGTTACTCGGGACAGGGACTGCCCTACGAGCAGTACTTC.

The chain uses TRBV7-3 and TRBJ2-2; TRBD1 agrees at 10 bases. V dropped 5 bases and J dropped 5; count of bases not matched to a gene: 11. The germline V gene has CDR1 SGHTA and CDR2 FQGTGA. CDR3 length: 17 residues. CDR3 DNA: TGTGCCAGCAGCCCGGGACAGGGGCAGATACGGACCGGGGAGCTGTTTTTT. Residues: CASSPGQGQIRTGELFF.

The chain couples TRBV10-3 to TRBJ2-5; D not resolved. The CDR3 has 13 residues. V was pared by 6 bases and J by 3 bases, with 11 bases between. Germline V gene lookup returns CDR1 ENHRY and CDR2 SYGVKD. CDR3 coding DNA: TGTGCCATCAGAGAAGACGGTAAAGAGACCCAGTACTTC. This translates into CAIREDGKETQYF.